A single sample gave rise to the 32 T cell receptor beta chains below, sequenced in a study of CD8 T cells in acute hepatitis C reinfection. Study-wide results and limits: TRBV04 and TRBV06 were preferentially used in all groups, not explained by naive pool overrepresentation.

Documented time point: acute HCV infection, within 168 days of estimated infection date. Hepatitis C virus-specific T cells were sequenced directly ex vivo without in vitro expansion. Repertoires were generated with immunoSEQ multiplex PCR, while TCRdb's copy carries only in-frame clones and drops some. The data contain some 4,000 clones, roughly 40% of them singletons. The source was HCV NS3-1073 tetramer-sorted CD8+ T cells from PBMCs, collected during acute infection. These receptors were obtained from a young man with chronic hepatitis C.

CDR3 loop: CASLPLNPLDGYGYTF. CDR3 sequence (DNA): TGTGCCAGCCTCCCTCTCAACCCTCTTGATGGCTATGGCTACACCTTC. The chain uses TRBV6-6 and TRBJ1-2; D is undetermined. Germline assignment: CDR1 MNHNY and CDR2 SVGAGI (reference sequence). Trimming removed 8 bases from V and 4 bases from J, with 23 bases in between. The CDR3 length is 16 residues.

This clone counts as medium-sized (0.01 to 0.1%). The chain recombines TRBV12-2 with TRBJ2-7; the tabulated D call, TRBD1, remains unverified against the DNA. TRBV12-2 corresponds to a pseudogene. The CDR3 is made up of 10 amino acids. Here the CDR3 DNA reads TGTGCAAGTCGCTCCTTCGCAGGGAACTTC. Translation: CASRSFAGNF.

About this clone itself: Other DNA sequences of this sample code for an identical CDR3. The J gene is TRBJ2-1, the V gene TRBV7-6, with 10 bases that match TRBD2. The CDR3 contains 15 residues. Germline lookup yields CDR1 SGHVS and CDR2 FNYEAQ. V shed 1 base, J shed 6 bases, and the junction held 3 bases outside the gene matches. The CDR3 loop is CASSLEVAGGNEQFF. DNA for the CDR3: TGTGCCAGCAGCTTAGAAGTAGCGGGGGGCAATGAGCAGTTCTTC.

This clone was detected only once. At the DNA level, this CDR3 is encoded by other sequences in the same sample as well. The chain uses TRBV4-3 and TRBJ2-2; either TRBD1 or TRBD2 may supply D (6 bases each). Trimming removed 0 bases at V and 6 bases at J, with 11 bases between. In germline, CDR1 is LGHNA, CDR2 YSLEER. CDR3 length: 15 residues. This chain's CDR3 is CASSQEPGAPGELFF. CDR3 nucleotide sequence: TGCGCCAGCAGCCAAGAGCCGGGGGCCCCCGGGGAGCTGTTTTTT.

This chain links TRBV27 with TRBJ2-1, with 11 bases that match TRBD2. The V gene's germline CDR1 is MNHEY and CDR2 SMNVEV (reference sequence). The CDR3 is 15 amino acids. Trimming cost V 6 bases and J 7 bases; bases outside gene matches: 8. The CDR3 sequence: CASSITSGSWNEQFF. CDR3 coding DNA: TGTGCCAGCAGCATAACTAGCGGGAGTTGGAATGAGCAGTTCTTC.

This clone is judged medium-sized. The junction departs from germline at one end; a sequencing error may be responsible. The rearrangement links TRBV7-6 to TRBJ2-2; D call uncertain. CDR1 is SGHVS, CDR2 FNYEAQ, per germline. This CDR3 has 16 residues. This chain's CDR3 is CASGLEVDRNTGELFF. CDR3 in DNA: TGTGCCAGCGGCTTAGAAGTGGACCGCAACACCGGGGAGCTGTTTTTT.

V gene TRBV4-2 combines with J gene TRBJ2-7, with 8 bases that match TRBD1. Losses at the gene ends were 3 bases for V and 5 bases for J; bases not matched to a gene: 12. The germline V gene encodes CDR1 LGHNA and CDR2 YNFKEQ. CDR3 size: 16 residues. The CDR3, as DNA: TGTGCCAGCAGCCAGGTCGCGCAGGGGGCGCCCCACGAGCAGTACTTC. It yields the protein CASSQVAQGAPHEQYF.

This clone was picked up one time. The CDR3 loop is CASSLGTAAPYEQYF. The CDR3 region has the DNA TGTGCCAGCAGTTTAGGGACCGCGGCACCCTACGAGCAGTACTTC. The gene calls are TRBV27 and TRBJ2-5; D is possibly TRBD1 or TRBD2 (5 bases each). The J call may be faulty, since TRBJ2-7 better matches the DNA end. Per the germline V gene, CDR1 is MNHEY and CDR2 is SMNVEV (reference sequence). This CDR3 has 15 residues.

Within the sample, this clone is medium-sized. The CDR3 reads CASGITGGSWEKLFF. In DNA, the CDR3 is TGTGCCAGCGGCATTACCGGGGGCTCTTGGGAAAAACTGTTTTTT. The J gene is TRBJ1-4, the V gene TRBV27, with D possibly TRBD1 on 6 matching bases. The CDR3 extends over 15 amino acids. The V and J ends lost 8 bases and 8 bases respectively, with 21 bases between them. Germline-derived CDR1 and CDR2 are MNHEY and SMNVEV (reference sequence). The whole variable domain, filled in from reference TRBV27 and TRBJ1-4, reads EAQVTQNPRYLITVTGKKLTVTCSQNMNHEYMSWYRQDPGLGLRQIYYSMNVEVTDKGDVPEGYKVSRKEKRNFPLILESPSPNQTSLYFCASGITGGSWEKLFFGSGTQLSVL.

In its sample, this clone is medium-sized. J is TRBJ1-2 and V is TRBV30; D unresolved. CDR1 is GTSNPN, CDR2 SVGIG, per germline (reference sequence). The CDR3 extends over 13 amino acids. V dropped 3 bases and J dropped 4 bases, with 12 bases sitting between them. In nucleotides, the CDR3 is TGTGCCTGGAGAGGCAGCGCTATCTATGGCTACACCTTC. As protein: CAWRGSAIYGYTF.

The chain has TRBV11-2 and TRBJ2-7; tentatively, D is TRBD1 (6 bases). With 5 bases removed from V and 7 bases from J, the gap between germline ends came to 21 bases. Germline CDR1 reads SGHAT; CDR2 reads FQNNGV. CDR3 length: 15 amino acids. The DNA for the CDR3 is TGTGCCAGCAGCGCCGAGGCAGGGGAATGGGGAGAGCAGTACTTC. Translated, it gives CASSAEAGEWGEQYF.

The rearrangement uses TRBV6-5 and TRBJ2-7; D is possibly TRBD1 (5 bases). V was clipped by 7 bases and J by 0 bases, with 16 bases between them. Looked up from germline, CDR1 is MNHEY and CDR2 is SVGAGI. The CDR3 spans 15 residues. The CDR3 loop is CASIQGAGSSYEQYF. CDR3 coding DNA: TGTGCCAGCATCCAAGGGGCAGGCTCCTCCTACGAGCAGTACTTC.

The V gene is TRBV23-1, the J gene TRBJ2-6; D is tentatively TRBD1 or TRBD2 (5 bases each). TRBV23-1 qualifies as an ORF whose function is uncertain. The CDR3 is 18 residues long. The germline V and J ends were trimmed by 2 bases and 0 bases, with 14 bases remaining between them. The chain's CDR3 is CASSQIRGEDSGANVLTF. Written as DNA, the CDR3 is TGCGCCAGCAGTCAAATCCGGGGCGAGGACTCTGGGGCCAACGTCCTGACTTTC.

The chain uses TRBV4-2 and TRBJ2-7; TRBD1 matches at 9 bases. Unmatched junction bases numbered 10, after V lost 5 bases and J lost 2 bases. The V gene's germline CDR1 is LGHNA and CDR2 YNFKEQ. The CDR3 has 16 residues. The CDR3 nucleotides are TGTGCCAGCAGCATCGAATTACAGGGGGCCCCCTACGAGCAGTACTTC. It specifies CASSIELQGAPYEQYF.

This clone was observed a few times. The chain joins TRBV2 to TRBJ2-7; TRBD2 matches at 8 bases. CDR3 length equals 15 residues. Germline CDR1 SNHLY, CDR2 FYNNEI. V shed 2 bases, J shed 3 bases, and the junction held 6 bases outside the gene matches. The CDR3 coding sequence is TGTGCCAGCAGTGAAACGCGGGGGGCCAGCTACGAGCAGTACTTC. Protein: CASSETRGASYEQYF. Complete variable domain (other parts from reference TRBV2 and TRBJ2-7): EPEVTQTPSHQVTQMGQEVILRCVPISNHLYFYWYRQILGQKVEFLVSFYNNEISEKSEIFDDQFSVERPDGSNFTLKIRSTKLEDSAMYFCASSETRGASYEQYFGPGTRLTVT.

The chain has TRBV4-2 and TRBJ2-1; 10 nucleotides agree with TRBD2. Germline V gene lookup returns CDR1 LGHNA and CDR2 YNFKEQ. The CDR3 has 17 amino acids. Trimming took 0 bases from V and 9 from J; bases not matched to a gene: 11. The CDR3 sequence: CASSQEVSGGAWGEQFF. The CDR3 bases are TGTGCCAGCAGCCAAGAAGTGAGCGGGGGGGCCTGGGGTGAGCAGTTCTTC.

The chain employs TRBV4-2 and TRBJ2-2, with 7 bases lining up with TRBD1. The ends lost 5 bases at V and 7 bases at J; junction bases unmatched: 10. CDR3 length: 15 residues. Germline CDR1 and CDR2: LGHNA and YNFKEQ. The CDR3 protein is CASSGEQGKHGELFF. The DNA for the CDR3 is TGTGCCAGCAGCGGAGAACAGGGGAAGCACGGGGAGCTGTTTTTT.

This clone came up a few times. The CDR3 DNA sequence: TGTGCCAGCAGTGAAGGGCAGGGGTTTGGCTACACCTTC. The encoded protein is CASSEGQGFGYTF. This sequence joins TRBV6-5 and TRBJ1-2; tentative D call: TRBD1 (6 bases). V was pared by 5 bases and J by 7 bases, with 14 bases between. Germline CDR1 MNHEY, CDR2 SVGAGI. This CDR3 spans 13 amino acids.

J is TRBJ1-2 and V is TRBV6-6; D is perhaps TRBD1 (5 bases). V gave up 0 bases and J gave up 3 bases, with 14 bases separating them. Germline V lookup: CDR1 MNHNY, CDR2 SVGAGI (reference sequence). CDR3 length: 16 residues. CDR3: CASSYSSGGFDYGYTF. The CDR3 bases are TGTGCCAGCAGTTACTCAAGCGGGGGGTTCGACTATGGCTACACCTTC.

This clone was picked up a small number of times. A single base separates this from a much larger clone, so it may be a read error. The chain carries TRBV5-5 and TRBJ1-1; the D is unclear. Germline V lookup: CDR1 SGHKS, CDR2 YYEKEE (reference sequence). Trimming took off 4 bases at V and 3 bases at J, with 10 bases between the two ends. The CDR3 spans 13 residues. The CDR3 nucleotides read TGTGCCAGCAGCCAAGAGAAGGACACTGAAGCTTTCTTT. Amino acid sequence: CASSQEKDTEAFF.

The chain couples TRBV11-3 to TRBJ2-2, with D hard to call. Germline V CDR1 and CDR2: SGHNT, YENEEA. The CDR3 spans 13 residues. V was clipped by 2 bases and J by 5 bases, with 6 bases between them. The CDR3 region is CASSLTGTGELFF. CDR3 nucleotide sequence: TGTGCCAGCAGCTTAACTGGTACCGGGGAGCTGTTTTTT.

This clone rates as medium-sized (0.01 to 0.1%). The chain links TRBV19 to TRBJ2-5, with 13 nucleotides matching TRBD2. Germline lookup yields CDR1 LNHDA and CDR2 SQIVND (reference sequence). The CDR3 is 18 amino acids. V trimming: 6 bases; J trimming: 1 base; junction bases outside the gene matches: 11. The CDR3 loop reads CASRRTETSGGFQETQYF. As DNA, the CDR3 is TGTGCCAGTAGACGCACCGAGACTAGCGGGGGGTTCCAAGAGACCCAGTACTTC.

The V call is TRBV20-1, the J call TRBJ2-1; D remains unclear. The CDR3 is 10 residues long. V lost 5 bases and J lost 14, with 13 bases in between. Germline assignment: CDR1 DFQATT and CDR2 SNEGSKA (reference sequence). The CDR3 loop reads CSASTWGKFF. CDR3 DNA sequence: TGCAGTGCTTCCACCTGGGGAAAGTTCTTC.

By frequency in the sample, this clone is medium-sized. V is TRBV6-5 and J is TRBJ1-1; D uncertain. Trimming removed 4 bases from V and 7 bases from J, with 10 bases in between. CDR1 and CDR2 from the germline V gene are MNHEY and SVGAGI. The CDR3 is 12 residues long. The CDR3 sequence is CASSSGRGEAFF. The CDR3 region has the DNA TGTGCCAGCAGTTCGGGTCGGGGTGAAGCTTTCTTT.

The rearrangement joins TRBV11-2 to TRBJ2-3; a weak D match, TRBD2 (6 bases). The CDR3 loop spans 15 amino acids. The germline gives CDR1 SGHAT, CDR2 FQNNGV. The V and J ends lost 0 bases and 8 bases respectively, with 15 bases between them. Here the CDR3 DNA reads TGTGCCAGCAGCTTAGAAAGCGGGCCCTGGGGTACGCAGTATTTT. It codes for CASSLESGPWGTQYF.

The J gene is TRBJ2-3, the V gene TRBV5-5, with TRBD2 identical over 9 bases. V dropped 4 bases and J dropped 6; count of bases not matched to a gene: 15. Germline loops: CDR1 SGHKS, CDR2 YYEKEE (reference sequence). CDR3 length: 17 amino acids. The CDR3 region has the DNA TGTGCCAGCAGCCAAGAGATGGCAGCGGGGGGCGGGGATACGCAGTATTTT. Translation: CASSQEMAAGGGDTQYF.

The genes are TRBV14 and TRBJ1-1, with D possibly TRBD1 on 5 matching bases. Germline-derived CDR1 and CDR2 are SGHDN and FVKESK. Trimming removed 1 base from V and 3 bases from J, with 9 bases in between. This CDR3 spans 14 amino acids. CDR3 coding DNA: TGTGCCAGCAGCCAAGCTGGGACCCACACTGAAGCTTTCTTT. It encodes CASSQAGTHTEAFF.

The rearrangement links TRBV6-6 to TRBJ1-1, with no clear D. The germline CDR1 and CDR2 sequences are MNHNY and SVGAGI (reference sequence). This CDR3 region has 12 residues. V lost 4 bases and J lost 7, with 10 bases in between. The CDR3 DNA is TGTGCCAGCAGTTCGGGTCGGGGTGAAGCTTTCTTT. Its translation is CASSSGRGEAFF.

This clone came up a few times. The V and J genes are TRBV5-6 and TRBJ2-1; the match to TRBD2 covers 7 bases. The junction had 4 bases not matched to a gene; V was cut back by 0 bases and J by 7 bases. Germline V lookup: CDR1 SGHDT, CDR2 YYEEEE. The CDR3 covers 14 residues. The CDR3 coding sequence is TGTGCCAGCAGCTTGGGGACTAGAGAAAATGAGCAGTTCTTC. Residues: CASSLGTRENEQFF.

Only a few counts were recorded for this clone. The J gene is TRBJ1-4, the V gene TRBV27; 10 positions match TRBD1. The length of the CDR3 is 15 residues. Germline lookup yields CDR1 MNHEY and CDR2 SMNVEV (reference sequence). Losses at the gene ends were 6 bases for V and 8 bases for J; bases not matched to a gene: 9. CDR3 nucleotide sequence: TGTGCCAGCAGGGAGACAGGGGGCGCTTGGGAAAAACTGTTTTTT. Translated: CASRETGGAWEKLFF.

The gene calls are TRBV4-1 and TRBJ2-4; TRBD2 might be the D (6 bases). The V end lost 3 bases, the J end lost 8 bases, and 11 bases lay between the germline ends. The CDR3 contains 13 residues. Germline CDR1 MGHRA, CDR2 YSYEKL. The CDR3 region has the DNA TGCGCCAGCAGCCAGGAGGAGGGGTACATTCAGTACTTC. This gives the protein CASSQEEGYIQYF.

The rearrangement links TRBV23-1 to TRBJ2-6; D may be TRBD1 (5 bases). TRBV23-1 is designated an ORF whose function remains uncertain. Trimming stripped 4 bases from V and 4 bases from J, with 20 bases between. The CDR3 sequence is 18 residues long. CDR3 region: CASSRDSFPRPGANVLTF. CDR3 nucleotide sequence: TGCGCCAGCAGTCGCGACAGCTTCCCCCGGCCCGGGGCCAACGTCCTGACTTTC.